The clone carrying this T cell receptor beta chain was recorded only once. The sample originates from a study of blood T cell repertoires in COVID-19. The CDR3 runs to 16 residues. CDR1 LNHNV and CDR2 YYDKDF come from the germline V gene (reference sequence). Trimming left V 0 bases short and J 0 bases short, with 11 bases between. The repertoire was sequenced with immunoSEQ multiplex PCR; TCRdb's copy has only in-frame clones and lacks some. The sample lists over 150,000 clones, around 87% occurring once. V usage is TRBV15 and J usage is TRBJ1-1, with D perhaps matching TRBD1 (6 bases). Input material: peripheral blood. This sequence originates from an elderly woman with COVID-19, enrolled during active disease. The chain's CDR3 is CATSREKGQLNTEAFF. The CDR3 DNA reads TGTGCCACCAGCAGAGAAAAGGGACAACTGAACACTGAAGCTTTCTTT.